These T cell receptor beta chains were read from a single sample in a study of blood T cell repertoires in COVID-19. TCRdb's table, derived via immunoSEQ multiplex PCR, lists solely in-frame clones and lacks some. The sample records approximately 470,000 clones, about nine tenths being singletons. Sequenced: PBMCs or T cells enriched from blood (not recorded which). Receptors originate from a woman under 30 who had recovered from COVID-19. The conserved cysteine and the conserved F or W are not part of the CDR3 here. The order of the fields is J gene, V gene, D gene, CDR3 protein. The D gene is left open where the match is weak.

TRBJ2-1	TRBV9	NA	ASSVVVDPQGNEQF
TRBJ1-1	TRBV6-4	TRBD1	ASSVDRETEAF
TRBJ1-5	TRBV6-5	NA	ASSSLNQPQH
TRBJ1-5	TRBV9	NA	ASSGGTENQPQH
TRBJ1-2	TRBV10-3	TRBD1	AVRPGTGEGYT
TRBJ1-2	TRBV5-1	TRBD1	ASSLATGGYGYT
TRBJ2-2	TRBV5-4	NA	ASSLAGTGELF
TRBJ1-1	TRBV6-5	TRBD1	ASSLLGQGHTEAF
TRBJ1-6	TRBV2	TRBD1	ASSDPGQGGSPLH
TRBJ1-2	TRBV28	NA	ASSPPAGQDYGYT